The source of this T cell receptor beta chain is a study of T-cell reconstitution after alpha-beta-depleted transplantation in children. Notes on the study in general: Several hundred rapidly expanded clones from non-depleted graft cells reportedly supplied alpha-beta T cells about two months post-transplant.

A remark on this clonotype: What it binds is unknown.

A library of TCRbeta sequences, prepared with unique molecular identifiers, was generated. TCRdb re-derived calls from the PCR reads in MiXCR, one entry per CDR3 protein. Among approximately 500,000 distinct CDR3 sequences, 27% were seen once, and the ten largest hold 35% to 40%. The germline V and J ends were trimmed by 0 bases and 2 bases, with 7 bases remaining between them. CDR1 and CDR2 (germline): SGHRS, YFSETQ. CDR3 size: 14 residues. The input for sequencing was PBMCs, taken before TCRalphabeta/CD19-depleted stem cell transplant. The receptor comes from a boy under two years old with Wiskott-Aldrich syndrome, due to receive a stem cell transplant. The V call is TRBV5-1, the J call TRBJ2-3; D remains ambiguous. In DNA form, the CDR3 reads TGCGCCAGCAGCTTGGCGGCCGCCACAGATACGCAGTATTTT. Translation gives CASSLAAATDTQYF.